Listed below are T cell receptor beta chains from one sample, sequenced in a study of blood T cells in healthy people across ages. Via MiXCR, TCRdb re-called the 5' RACE reads, giving one row per CDR3 protein. The sample has 1 million or so distinct CDR3 sequences; under 55% are singletons. Sequenced sample: blood. These receptors came from a woman aged 60-70 years in good health. Each CDR3 is given with its conserved first and last residue. A D gene is named only where the DNA matches it firmly. A row's size may be missing; if present it is once, few, many or a size class.

J gene | D gene | CDR3 length | clone size | V gene | CDR3 DNA | CDR3 protein
TRBJ2-7 | TRBD2 | 15 | many | TRBV27 | TGTGCCAGCAGTTCCTCGGGGGGAATTTCCTACGAGCAGTACTTC | CASSSSGGISYEQYF
TRBJ2-7 | - | 14 | few | TRBV20-1 | TGCAGTGCTAGAGATCAAGGGCAACTACGTGGGCAGTACTTC | CSARDQGQLRGQYF
TRBJ1-1 | TRBD1 | 13 | once | TRBV29-1 | TGCAGCGCGGACAGGGGGCTGGGCACTGAAGCTTTCTTT | CSADRGLGTEAFF
TRBJ2-7 | TRBD2 | 19 | - | TRBV27 | TGTGCCAGCAGTTTATGGGGGGGGACGAGTAGCGGGAGACGAAACGAGCAGTACTTC | CASSLWGGTSSGRRNEQYF
TRBJ2-5 | - | 15 | few | TRBV9 | TGTGCCAGCAGCGTAGCGGCGGGGAGGCAAGAGACCCAGTACTTC | CASSVAAGRQETQYF
TRBJ2-7 | TRBD1 | 14 | many | TRBV18 | TGTGCCAGCTCACTGGACAGGAACTCCTACGAGCAGTACTTC | CASSLDRNSYEQYF
TRBJ1-6 | - | 14 | few | TRBV5-1 | TGCGCCAGCAGATCCGGACAGATTAATTCACCCCTCCACTTT | CASRSGQINSPLHF
TRBJ2-5 | - | 11 | - | TRBV2 | TGTGCCAGCCAACTCCAAGAGACCCAGTACTTC | CASQLQETQYF
TRBJ2-7 | - | 13 | - | TRBV3-1 | TGTGCCAGCAGCCAAGTGCGTACAGCCGAGCAGTACTTC | CASSQVRTAEQYF
TRBJ2-7 | - | 15 | - | TRBV7-9 | TGTGCCAGCAGCTTAGCGGACGGGAACTCCTACGAGCAGTACTTC | CASSLADGNSYEQYF
TRBJ2-5 | TRBD2 | 17 | - | TRBV2 | TGTGCCAGCAGTAATCTCCGTGGGACTAGCGGGCATGAGACCCAGTACTTC | CASSNLRGTSGHETQYF
TRBJ2-7 | TRBD1 | 14 | few | TRBV2 | TGTGCCAGCAGTACCGGGACAGCCGTCTCCGAGCAGTACTTC | CASSTGTAVSEQYF
TRBJ1-1 | - | 12 | - | TRBV7-2 | TGTGCCAGCAGCTTACTGCCGACTGAAGCTTTCTTT | CASSLLPTEAFF
TRBJ2-7 | - | 14 | - | TRBV7-2 | TGTGCCAGCAGCTTAGGGCAGGGGGAGGGCGAGCAGTACTTC | CASSLGQGEGEQYF
TRBJ2-7 | - | 14 | - | TRBV5-5 | TGTGCCAGCAGCTTGTCTCTAGCGACCTACGAGCAGTACTTC | CASSLSLATYEQYF
TRBJ2-5 | TRBD1 | 14 | many | TRBV9 | TGTGCCAGCAGCGCCGGGACAGGTCAAGAGACCCAGTACTTC | CASSAGTGQETQYF
TRBJ2-7 | TRBD2 | 14 | few | TRBV20-1 | TGCAGTGCTACGGGACTAGCGGGAGCTCTCGAGCAGTACTTC | CSATGLAGALEQYF
TRBJ2-7 | TRBD1 | 15 | many | TRBV10-3 | TGTGCCATCAGTAAGGGGGGACAGGGGCAACACGAGCAGTACTTC | CAISKGGQGQHEQYF
TRBJ2-1 | - | 13 | - | TRBV29-1 | TGCAGCGTTGGGTCCTTCTCATTCGATGAGCAGTTCTTC | CSVGSFSFDEQFF
TRBJ2-1 | - | 13 | few | TRBV20-1 | TGCAGTGGGCGGAGGAGCTCCTACAATGAGCAGTTCTTC | CSGRRSSYNEQFF
TRBJ2-7 | TRBD2 | 15 | few | TRBV20-1 | TGCAGTGCTAGAGATAGCCCGTCCTGGGGGGGCGAGCAGTACTTC | CSARDSPSWGGEQYF
TRBJ2-1 | TRBD2 | 14 | - | TRBV7-8 | TGTGCCAGCAGCGTAGCGGGAGGGTGGAATGAGCAGTTCTTC | CASSVAGGWNEQFF
TRBJ2-3 | TRBD2 | 15 | once | TRBV20-1 | TGCAGTGCTAGAGTACTAGCGGAGAGCACAGATACGCAGTATTTT | CSARVLAESTDTQYF
TRBJ2-1 | TRBD2 | 16 | - | TRBV7-8 | TGTGCCAGCAGCTTAGCGGCTAGCGGGGTATACAATGAGCAGTTCTTC | CASSLAASGVYNEQFF
TRBJ2-7 | - | 14 | - | TRBV2 | TGTGCCAGCCAACGACAGGGTACTAGCCACGAGCAGTACTTC | CASQRQGTSHEQYF
TRBJ2-1 | - | 13 | - | TRBV12-3/TRBV12-4 | TGTGCCAGCAGAAGGGACCCCCTCAATGAGCAGTTCTTC | CASRRDPLNEQFF
TRBJ1-1 | TRBD1 | 15 | - | TRBV28 | TGTGCCAGCAATTGGGGGACAGGAGTTAACACTGAAGCTTTCTTT | CASNWGTGVNTEAFF
TRBJ1-6 | TRBD1 | 15 | once | TRBV7-8 | TGTGCCAGCAGCCCACAGGGACAGGGAGGATCACCCCTCCACTTT | CASSPQGQGGSPLHF
TRBJ2-1 | - | 14 | few | TRBV27 | TGTGCCAGCAGTTTGTCTAGGTTCTACAATGAGCAGTTCTTC | CASSLSRFYNEQFF
TRBJ2-1 | - | 16 | - | TRBV24-1 | TGTGCCACCAGTGATAACAGGAAAAGCTCCTACAATGAGCAGTTCTTC | CATSDNRKSSYNEQFF
TRBJ2-1 | TRBD1 | 16 | - | TRBV9 | TGTGCCAGCAGCGAGAGGGGACAGGGTAGCGTTGGTGAGCAGTTCTTC | CASSERGQGSVGEQFF
TRBJ1-1 | TRBD1 | 13 | few | TRBV29-1 | TGCAGCGTGGTTGTAGGGGGCGGCACTGAAGCTTTCTTT | CSVVVGGGTEAFF
TRBJ2-1 | - | 11 | few | TRBV13 | TGTGCCAGCAGCTCCGAATGGGAGCAGTTCTTC | CASSSEWEQFF
TRBJ2-1 | TRBD2 | 13 | - | TRBV29-1 | TGCAGCGTCCCGCGGGAGGGAGGCGGGGAGCTGTTCTTC | CSVPREGGGELFF
TRBJ1-2 | - | 14 | - | TRBV7-9 | TGTGCCAGCAGCTTAGCAGGGAAGCAGCATGGCTACACCTTC | CASSLAGKQHGYTF
TRBJ2-1 | TRBD2 | 15 | - | TRBV20-1 | TGCAGTGCTAGAACCGGACAGCGGGAGGGGAATGAGCAGTTCTTC | CSARTGQREGNEQFF
TRBJ2-5 | - | 11 | few | TRBV6-5 | TGTGCCAGTAGGGGTATGGGGACCCAGTACTTC | CASRGMGTQYF
TRBJ2-4 | TRBD1 | 16 | few | TRBV7-2 | TGTGCCAGCAGCTCTACCTCGACAGGGGCCAAAAACATTCAGTACTTC | CASSSTSTGAKNIQYF
TRBJ2-4 | - | 16 | - | TRBV10-3 | TGTGCCATCAGTGACCTTGGGGAGCTAGCCAAAAACATTCAGTACTTC | CAISDLGELAKNIQYF
TRBJ2-7 | - | 13 | - | TRBV6-1 | TGTGCCAGCAGTGATCTTCAAGGCGACGAGCAGTACTTC | CASSDLQGDEQYF
TRBJ2-7 | TRBD1 | 16 | - | TRBV12-3/TRBV12-4 | TGTGCCAGCAGTTTGGGACAGGCCCTGGGCTCCTACGAGCAGTACTTC | CASSLGQALGSYEQYF
TRBJ2-6 | - | 13 | many | TRBV20-1 | TGCAGTGCTAGAGCCTCTGGGGCCAACGTCCTGACTTTC | CSARASGANVLTF
TRBJ2-7 | - | 13 | - | TRBV12-3/TRBV12-4 | TGTGCCAGCAGACCCACAGGAAACTACGAGCAGTACTTC | CASRPTGNYEQYF
TRBJ1-1 | TRBD1 | 14 | - | TRBV27 | TGTGCCAGCAGTACCCGGGACAGGGGCACTGAAGCTTTCTTT | CASSTRDRGTEAFF
TRBJ2-5 | - | 13 | many | TRBV10-3 | TGTGCCACGAGACCCGTCATCCAAGAGACCCAGTACTTC | CATRPVIQETQYF
TRBJ2-7 | TRBD1 | 16 | few | TRBV7-9 | TGTGCCAGCAGCTTACTGGGGGGACAGGGCGACTACGAGCAGTACTTC | CASSLLGGQGDYEQYF
TRBJ1-2 | - | 14 | - | TRBV10-3 | TGTGCCATCAGGGACCTTCATACTAACTATGGCTACACCTTC | CAIRDLHTNYGYTF
TRBJ1-3 | - | 16 | - | TRBV12-3/TRBV12-4 | TGTGCCAGCAGTTTAGGGCAAGCGAACTCTGGAAACACCATATATTTT | CASSLGQANSGNTIYF
TRBJ2-7 | - | 14 | - | TRBV5-5 | TGTGCCAGCAGGATGGACTGGTCCTACAATGAGCAGTACTTC | CASRMDWSYNEQYF
TRBJ2-1 | - | 18 | few | TRBV6-5 | TGTGCCAGCAGTTACTCCCTACCTGGCCTTTTATACTACAATGAGCAGTTCTTC | CASSYSLPGLLYYNEQFF
TRBJ2-1 | TRBD2 | 15 | - | TRBV3-1 | TGTGCCAGCAGCCGGAGACTAGCGGGAGCCGGAGAGCAGTTCTTC | CASSRRLAGAGEQFF
TRBJ2-5 | - | 16 | - | TRBV5-6 | TGTGCCAGCAGCCAGGTGGGGTCCGGGGGCGATGAGACCCAGTACTTC | CASSQVGSGGDETQYF
TRBJ2-5 | TRBD2 | 14 | - | TRBV24-1 | TGTGCCACCAGTGAGGGGACTAGAGAAGAGACCCAGTACTTC | CATSEGTREETQYF
TRBJ2-3 | - | 18 | few | TRBV9 | TGTGCCAGCAGCGTCGGGGCCACTAGTCAGACTAGCACAGATACGCAGTATTTT | CASSVGATSQTSTDTQYF
TRBJ2-3 | TRBD2 | 15 | few | TRBV9 | TGTGCCAGCAGCAAGCGGGACGAGAACACGAATACGCAGTATTTT | CASSKRDENTNTQYF